This entry is about one TCR beta chain. Antigen unknown. Sequenced by immunoSEQ multiplex PCR; TCRdb stores in-frame clones only, minus some. The sample holds 2 million to 2.5 million clones, less than 95% seen once. This record comes from a study of shared clonotypes between healthy human individuals. The study, taken as a whole, reports: Larger estimated richness was generally seen in naive subsets than in memory subsets.

Germline values: CDR1 KGHSH, CDR2 LQKENI. The V segment lost 3 bases and the J segment 7 bases; nucleotides outside the gene matches: 9. The CDR3 runs to 15 residues. This clonotype originated in a man younger than 35 in good health. Some clones in this sample may be carry-over from other donors' samples. The sequenced material came from naive CD4+ T cells from PBMCs. The subset: CD45RA+ positively selected. V is TRBV18 and J is TRBJ1-3, with 7 bases matching TRBD1. The CDR3 spells CASSPPGQWGNTIYF. The DNA of the CDR3 is TGTGCCAGCTCACCTCCGGGACAGTGGGGGAACACCATATATTTT. The full variable domain, with the rest looked up from reference TRBV18 and TRBJ1-3, is NAGVMQNPRHLVRRRGQEARLRCSPMKGHSHVYWYRQLPEEGLKFMVYLQKENIIDESGMPKERFSAEFPKEGPSILRIQQVVRGDSAAYFCASSPPGQWGNTIYFGEGSWLTVV.